This T cell receptor (beta chain) was sequenced during a study of blood T cells in healthy people across ages. As for the study in general: Using template switching, researchers captured about one barcoded beta molecule for each two T cells.

With a J-beta primer mix and a sample-barcoded 5' primer, a second PCR ran roughly 7 to 11 cycles. MiXCR, applied by TCRdb to the 5' RACE reads, yields one record per CDR3 protein. The sample holds around 870,000 distinct CDR3 sequences, around 26% seen once. V lost 7 bases and J lost 5, with 18 bases in between. This CDR3 comprises 14 residues. Each sample provided at least 5.5 micrograms of extracted total RNA. Worth noting for this clonotype: A much larger clone lies one base from this, so it may be a read error.

Sequencing was carried out using blood. The TCR comes from a woman older than 75 in good health. The chain recombines TRBV12-3 or TRBV12-4 with TRBJ2-7; perhaps TRBD2 as D (5 bases). CDR3 residues: CASKTGVGVHEQYF. CDR3 sequence (DNA): TGTGCCAGCAAGACCGGGGTAGGTGTCCACGAGCAGTACTTC.